This T cell receptor (beta chain) was sequenced for a study of blood T cell repertoires in COVID-19. Study background: Acute and convalescent COVID-19 specimens originated in the United States, Italy and Spain. T cells, B-cell-depleted T cells, or PBMCs supplied cDNA or gDNA.

CDR1 SGHRS and CDR2 YFSETQ come from the germline V gene. The CDR3 totals 16 residues. V was clipped by 4 bases and J by 1 base; unmatched bases: 8. Clones were read by immunoSEQ multiplex PCR, and TCRdb kept only the in-frame ones, dropping some. The sample holds more than 80,000 clones, about 83% seen once. The sample comprised peripheral blood. The TCR sequence derives from a woman in her sixties or seventies with COVID-19, enrolled during active disease. The chain carries TRBV5-1 and TRBJ2-5, with 9 bases lining up with TRBD2. The CDR3 region has the DNA TGCGCCAGCAGCGGGAATAGCGGGGGAATCCAAGAGACCCAGTACTTC. The encoded protein is CASSGNSGGIQETQYF. Full variable domain (remainder filled in from reference TRBV5-1 and TRBJ2-5): KAGVTQTPRYLIKTRGQQVTLSCSPISGHRSVSWYQQTPGQGLQFLFEYFSETQRNKGNFPGRFSGRQFSNSRSEMNVSTLELGDSALYLCASSGNSGGIQETQYFGPGTRLLVL.